The following is a TCR beta chain sequence with its context. Its antigen is unknown. Base qualities are not at hand, and no much larger clone is one base apart. As encoded in the germline V gene, CDR1 is SGHTA while CDR2 is FQGNSA. The CDR3, cysteine through phenylalanine, is 14 amino acids long. CDR3 DNA is the only sequence kept; it has 42 bases, read in frame from the first base. V trim: 3 bases; J trim: 1 base; unmatched bases: 2. This sample stems from a study of cytomegalovirus exposure and HLA in healthy donors (dated by TCRdb to 2017 to 2019). Describing the broader study: An earlier analysis of roughly 500 of the donors reported about 250 Gb of sequence data and approximately 110 million unique TCR beta sequences from about 179 million T cells. The study profiled the T cell repertoires of about 720 subjects by immunosequencing and related them to cytomegalovirus serostatus. Donor age, sex, ethnicity and CMV serostatus were collected together with the repertoire data. Genome-wide SNP genotypes for about three fifths of the roughly 700 donors were used in a later genetic analysis, which treated that subset as a discovery cohort. Every discovery cohort repertoire had been produced on one sequencing platform. To predict cytomegalovirus infection status, the study brought together high-throughput TCR immunosequencing, statistical association of individual TCRs with disease status, and machine learning. The study aimed to test whether cataloging public T cell receptors could reveal signatures of past pathogen exposure. About 330 gigabases of sequencing data and 75 million to 85 million unique TCR sequences made up an early release that covered approximately 700 HLA-typed donors. Of the approximately 400 genotyped donors, roughly 80% were placed in the genetic ancestry cluster associated with self-reported Caucasian donors. The number of donors typed differed by locus, with roughly 620-630 for A, B, C, DRB1 and DQB1, 522 for DQA1, over 600 for DPA1, and some 440 for DPB1. A later analysis re-analyzed previously published TCR beta repertoires from 660 or so donors and added high-resolution HLA genotyping to study TCR occurrence patterns. Rather than using new phenotypic data, the later analysis identified candidate immune exposures from TCR beta sequences and from how often those sequences occurred across donors. HLA typing included class I and class II loci at four-digit resolution. Among about 400 genotyped donors of the cohort, an average of roughly 230,000 unique TCR beta nucleotide sequences was sequenced per donor, of which 15% to 20% were non-productive. An earlier analysis of a few hundred of the donors applied high-throughput TCR beta sequencing to assess whether each TCR beta V gene segment acted as functional or pseudogenic. Besides the first cohort of approximately 710 subjects, a separate validation cohort made up of roughly 120 different subjects was used. Roughly five DR-DQ haplotypes were handled as single units for association and clustering because linkage in the cohort was strong.

Libraries came from the immunoSEQ multiplex PCR assay. A mixture of 60 forward primers for TCR Vbeta segments and 13 reverse primers for TCR Jbeta segments was used in the multiplex PCR. Amplification of the CDR3 region of rearranged TCR beta genes was performed with a multiplex PCR assay on genomic DNA. On the Illumina HiSeq System, the amplified TCR beta libraries were sequenced as 87-base-pair reads. The authors' pipeline ran thus. A later analysis counted some 74 million unique TCR beta chains across the 600 to 850 repertoires, and some 11 million of these chains were shared by at least two donors. A nearest-neighbor algorithm error-corrected the raw reads and collapsed the reads into unique sequences, merging closely related sequences to remove PCR and sequencing errors. CDR3 sequences were aligned to IMGT reference sequences to assign V, D and J gene segments. For a sequence to be retained, a match of at least six nucleotides was required to both a V gene segment and a J gene segment. Rearrangements were classified as productive when the CDR3 lacked stop codons and remained in frame with V and J, and all other rearrangements were classified as non-productive. CDR3 was defined according to IMGT convention as the region running from the second conserved V-encoded cysteine to the conserved J-encoded phenylalanine. The earlier analysis of more than 450 of the donors excluded sequences that lacked an unambiguous match to a single V gene segment. In an earlier analysis of around 590 of the donors, a V segment was called functional when productive rearrangements were above 56.7%, and segregating when the standard deviation between donors exceeded 5%. A statistical classification framework was built to diagnose cytomegalovirus status from the catalog of TCR beta chain sequences. In a later analysis, TCR nucleotide sequences were compared against IMGT/GENE-DB human TR gene sequences so that V and J genes could be assigned. The TCRdist pipeline was used in a later analysis to assign CDR3 sequences and most-parsimonious VDJ recombination scenarios. In a later analysis, each TCR beta chain was defined by its CDR3 amino acid sequence together with its V-gene family, and reads without a unique V-gene family were excluded. In a later analysis, 450 to 600 highly shared, low-generation-probability nucleotide sequences were removed to address suspected cross-contamination and a sequencing artifact. A later analysis calculated a clonal expansion index for each public chain from normalized within-repertoire ranks of inferred template counts. In a later analysis, generation probabilities were computed with a VDJ recombination model fitted to out-of-frame rearrangements, and the resulting probabilities were checked against IGoR. A later analysis scored TCR-TCR, TCR-HLA and TCR-CMV co-occurrence with hypergeometric tests, applying a repertoire-size bias correction to TCR pairs. To estimate false discovery rates, a later analysis permuted the HLA or CMV assignments 20 times. A later analysis grouped co-occurring TCRs with DBSCAN, adding TCRdist sequence similarity when clustering within HLA-allele-positive subsets. Repertoires with fewer than 30,000 or more than 120,000 public chains, plus five repertoires with anomalous nucleotide sharing, were excluded from co-occurrence clustering. TCRdb stores this immuneACCESS table with in-frame sequences only. Part of the clones is absent; in the studies checked, under half of the shortfall reflects unresolved V genes, and no reason is known for the rest. V and J calls plus clone size are reproduced from that table; the DNA served to infer D and trimming. In this sample the table shows roughly 71,000 clones, approximately 78% of which occur a single time. Of the sample, over 2.5% is held by the ten largest clones.

The cohort consisted of 600 to 750 healthy bone marrow donors. At the time of sampling, all cohort members were nominally healthy, though unrecorded immune exposures were likely present. The donor was CMV seropositive and belonged to the group of more than 250 seropositive cohort members. Each donor provided a peripheral blood sample, and peripheral blood mononuclear cells were used for TCR beta sequencing. The Qiagen DNeasy Blood Extraction Kit was used to extract genomic DNA from the blood cell samples. Results and caveats for the whole study, not just this receptor: Some IMGT-functional V segments, including TRBV6-2 and TRBV6-3, could not be told apart with the 87-base-pair reads, so those segments were excluded. The earlier analysis of 450 to 700 of the donors excluded fewer than 20 rarely observed V segments, including chromosome 9 orphons, because counts were too low. According to a later analysis, most CMV-associated TCR beta chains appeared to be HLA-restricted, and the HLA associations seemed to be driven largely by CMV exposure. Roughly uniform sequencing depth across donors was assumed in presence/absence analyses, although this assumption may not hold. Several of the top co-occurrence clusters appeared to be linked to parvovirus B19, influenza, CMV and Epstein-Barr virus, according to a later analysis. Strong co-occurrence of HLA alleles, especially DR and DQ, made assigning TCR associations to individual alleles difficult. Linkage disequilibrium might explain the correlated functional status among segregating V segments, but an unknown experimental factor could not be excluded. In vitro tests confirmed that a few of the cytomegalovirus-associated TCR beta chains recognize cytomegalovirus antigens. Because some donors lacked HLA typing at each locus, the association tests relied only on the typed subset. A further reported finding was that TCR beta sequences accurately predicted the HLA-A and HLA-B alleles for most subjects in the first cohort. V-gene and J-gene trimming of TCR beta chains was associated with a missense DCLRE1C variant in a later genetic analysis, and the association was replicated in an independent cohort. The only immune exposure information available for the cohort was CMV serostatus. In a later analysis, TCR association rates were found to vary across HLA loci, with the most associated TCRs seen for DRB1 alleles and the fewest for HLA-C alleles. In the study, approximately 160 TCR beta chains were listed as associated with cytomegalovirus. In both the original and validation cohorts, the classifier was reported to diagnose cytomegalovirus status with high specificity and sensitivity. In a later analysis, HLA-associated TCR beta chains were found to be more clonally expanded and to have lower generation probabilities than equally common non-associated chains. According to the authors, the approach could potentially be generalized to other disease states and immunological phenotypes. The cohort was sequenced for TCR beta chains only, and without alpha or paired-chain data the features that could be detected were limited. In a later genetic analysis, fewer N-insertions in productive TCRs were reported among donors in an Asian-associated ancestry cluster than the approximately 670-donor mean. Across donors, most TCR sequences were observed very rarely, whereas some public TCRs were present in many individuals. In an earlier analysis of about 600 of the donors, most TCR beta V segments appeared in productive rearrangements about 90% or about 30% of the time, broadly matching IMGT annotations. Specific HLA alleles were associated with around 18,000 TCR beta sequences at a false discovery rate of 0.05 in a later analysis. A group of highly shared sequence variants was considered likely to be a technical artifact of the sequencing pipeline.

This receptor was obtained from a girl under 18 in good health and CMV-seropositive. Sequencing used PBMCs. This chain joins TRBV7-2 to TRBJ2-7, and 8 junction bases match TRBD1. The CDR3 region: CASSLDRASYEQYF. The DNA sequence is given as TGTGCCAGCAGCTTGGACAGGGCGTCCTACGAGCAGTACTTC. The CDR3, completed at both ends by the reference TRBV7-2 and TRBJ2-7 genes, gives the full variable domain GAGVSQSPSNKVTEKGKDVELRCDPISGHTALYWYRQSLGQGLEFLIYFQGNSAPDKSGLPSDRFSAERTGGSVSTLTIQRTQQEDSAVYLCASSLDRASYEQYFGPGTRLTVT.